This note documents a single TCR beta chain sequence. This entry belongs to a study of blood T cell repertoires in COVID-19. Whole-study context: Some COVID-19 samples were acute and others convalescent; all came from the United States, Italy and Spain. T cells, B-cell-depleted T cells, or PBMCs supplied cDNA or gDNA.

The CDR3 covers 13 residues. Per the germline V gene, CDR1 is LGHNA and CDR2 is YSLEER. J gave up 14 bases and V 3 bases, and 8 bases lay outside the gene matches. The assay was immunoSEQ multiplex PCR, and TCRdb's table has in-frame clones only and misses some. The sample has roughly 260,000 clones, 70% to 90% seen once. The clonotype was recovered from a woman in her 40s who had recovered from COVID-19. The chain is built from TRBV4-3 and TRBJ2-1; 9 positions match TRBD2. Source material: peripheral blood. CDR3 in amino acids: CASSHPAGGPKFF. In DNA, the CDR3 is TGCGCCAGCAGCCACCCGGCGGGAGGGCCTAAGTTCTTC.